This T cell receptor (beta chain) was retrieved from a study of CD8 T cells in Susac syndrome. The authors reverse transcribed roughly 0.5 to 1 ug RNA with random hexamers. With immunoSEQ multiplex PCR, TCR beta CDR3 was amplified across 54 Vbeta and 13 Jbeta. TCRdb itself ran the immunoSEQ multiplex PCR reads through MiXCR, one entry per CDR3 protein. The profile shows approximately 140,000 distinct CDR3 sequences, 90% to 95% of them singletons. Sequencing of TCR beta covered CD8+ and CD4+ T cells obtained from blood. V lost 0 bases to trimming and J lost 3 bases; unmatched junction nucleotides: 5. The CDR3 runs 15 residues. CDR1 and CDR2 (germline): SGDLS, YYNGEE.

Material for sequencing was CD4+ T cells from PBMCs. The chain links TRBV9 to TRBJ2-7; 8 nucleotides align to TRBD2. The TCR comes from a human donor with multiple sclerosis. CDR3 in amino acids: CASSVETGGHYEQYF. DNA for the CDR3: TGTGCCAGCAGCGTAGAGACGGGGGGGCACTACGAGCAGTACTTC. The full variable domain, its missing parts supplied by reference TRBV9 and TRBJ2-7, is DSGVTQTPKHLITATGQRVTLRCSPRSGDLSVYWYQQSLDQGLQFLIQYYNGEERAKGNILERFSAQQFPDLHSELNLSSLELGDSALYFCASSVETGGHYEQYFGPGTRLTVT.